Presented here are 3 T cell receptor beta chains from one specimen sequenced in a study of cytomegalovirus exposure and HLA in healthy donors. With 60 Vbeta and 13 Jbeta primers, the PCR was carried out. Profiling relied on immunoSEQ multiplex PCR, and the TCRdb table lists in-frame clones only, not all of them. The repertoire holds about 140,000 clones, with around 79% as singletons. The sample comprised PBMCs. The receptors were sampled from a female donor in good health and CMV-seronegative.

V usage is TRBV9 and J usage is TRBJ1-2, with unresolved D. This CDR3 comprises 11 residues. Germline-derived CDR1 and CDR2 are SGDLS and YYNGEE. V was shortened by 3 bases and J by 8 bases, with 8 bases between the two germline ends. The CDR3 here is CASSDRRGYTF. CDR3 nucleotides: TGTGCCAGCAGCGACCGTCGGGGCTACACCTTC.

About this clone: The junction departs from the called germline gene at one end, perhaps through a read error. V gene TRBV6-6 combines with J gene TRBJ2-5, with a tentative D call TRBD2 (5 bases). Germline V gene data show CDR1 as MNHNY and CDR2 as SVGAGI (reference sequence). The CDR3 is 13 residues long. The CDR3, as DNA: TGTGCCAGCAGTTACTCGGGTGGGTGGGTCGGGAACTTC. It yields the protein CASSYSGGWVGNF.

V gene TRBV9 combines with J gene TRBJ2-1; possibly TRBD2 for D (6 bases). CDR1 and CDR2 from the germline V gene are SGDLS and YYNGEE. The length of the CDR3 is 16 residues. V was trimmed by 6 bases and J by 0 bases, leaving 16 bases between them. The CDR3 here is CASTPGGLSSYNEQFF. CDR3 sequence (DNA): TGTGCCAGCACCCCCGGGGGACTCAGCTCCTACAATGAGCAGTTCTTC.